These 25 T cell receptor beta chains were sequenced from one sample in a study of T cells after yellow fever vaccination. TCRdb called the 5' RACE reads again in MiXCR, with one record for every CDR3 protein. The sample has 68,000 or so distinct CDR3 sequences; 6.5% to 9% are singletons. The sample in question was CD8+ T cells sorted from PBMCs, obtained 15 days after the yellow fever booster vaccination. These receptors came from a man in his thirties or forties who received the YFV17D yellow fever vaccine.

This clonotype was counted many times. The chain is built from TRBV7-9 and TRBJ2-7, with D possibly being TRBD1 (5 bases). Germline CDR1 SEHNR, CDR2 FQNEAQ (reference sequence). The CDR3 runs 12 residues. Trimming took 5 bases from V and 10 from J, leaving 15 bases between them. The CDR3 DNA sequence: TGTGCCAGCAGCCCCCTCCGACAGCTACAGTACTTC. Protein product: CASSPLRQLQYF.

This sequence joins TRBV12-3 or TRBV12-4 and TRBJ2-7; a possible D gene is TRBD1 (5 bases). The length of the CDR3 is 13 residues. V was shortened by 3 bases and J by 2 bases, with 8 bases between the two germline ends. CDR3 sequence: CASSFWTPYEQYF. The CDR3 region has the DNA TGTGCCAGCAGTTTTTGGACACCCTACGAGCAGTACTTC.

This clonotype has a count of ten or more. The J gene is TRBJ2-1, the V gene TRBV27; D is perhaps TRBD1 (6 bases). The CDR3 consists of 13 residues. Germline loops: CDR1 MNHEY, CDR2 SMNVEV (reference sequence). V lost 6 bases and J 8 bases, leaving 14 bases between the germline ends. The CDR3 sequence is CASRTGWFDEQFF. In DNA, the CDR3 is TGTGCCAGCAGAACAGGGTGGTTCGATGAGCAGTTCTTC.

This clonotype was seen at least ten times. The gene calls are TRBV27 and TRBJ1-6; D gene uncertain. This CDR3 is 15 amino acids long. With 2 bases removed from V and 7 bases from J, the gap between germline ends came to 12 bases. Germline-derived CDR1 and CDR2 are MNHEY and SMNVEV (reference sequence). CDR3 residues: CASSLIGSWNSPLHF. CDR3 sequence (DNA): TGTGCCAGCAGTTTAATCGGTTCTTGGAATTCACCCCTCCACTTT.

This clonotype was counted a few times. The chain couples TRBV5-5 to TRBJ2-3; D may be TRBD1 or TRBD2 (5 bases each). Germline V gene sequence: CDR1 SGHKS, CDR2 YYEKEE (reference sequence). This CDR3 contains 18 residues. Trimming cost V 0 bases and J 2 bases, with 19 bases left between them. CDR3 sequence reads: CASSLAPGHYLLTDTQYF. The DNA for the CDR3 is TGTGCCAGCAGCTTGGCCCCGGGGCACTACTTACTCACAGATACGCAGTATTTT.

This clonotype was detected ten times or more. The chain combines TRBV7-9 with TRBJ2-7; D is perhaps TRBD2 (5 bases). The CDR3 covers 14 residues. The V end was cut by 1 base, the J end by 5 bases, with 12 bases between. CDR1 SEHNR and CDR2 FQNEAQ come from the germline V gene (reference sequence). As DNA, the CDR3 is TGTGCCAGCAGCTTAGGGCCCCTACTAGACGAGCAGTACTTC. As protein: CASSLGPLLDEQYF. Filled out from reference TRBV7-9 and TRBJ2-7, the complete variable domain reads DTGVSQNPRHKITKRGQNVTFRCDPISEHNRLYWYRQTLGQGPEFLTYFQNEAQLEKSRLLSDRFSAERPKGSFSTLEIQRTEQGDSAMYLCASSLGPLLDEQYFGPGTRLTVT.

This clonotype was detected many times. This rearrangement joins TRBV6-5 to TRBJ1-1, with 9 bases matching TRBD1. V was pared by 0 bases and J by 3 bases, with 5 bases of the junction left unmatched. The CDR3 is made up of 16 amino acids. In germline, CDR1 is MNHEY, CDR2 SVGAGI. CDR3 DNA: TGTGCCAGCAGTTACTCGTTATGGGACAGGGACACTGAAGCTTTCTTT. This encodes CASSYSLWDRDTEAFF.

This clonotype was observed at least ten times. The chain has TRBV7-9 and TRBJ2-5, with D possibly matching TRBD2 (6 bases). Per germline, CDR1 SEHNR and CDR2 FQNEAQ (reference sequence). The V gene lost 5 bases and the J gene lost 4 bases, with 17 bases spanning the gap. There are 15 residues in the CDR3. Written as DNA, the CDR3 is TGTGCCAGCAGCCCACGACTAGGGATCGTAGAGACCCAGTACTTC. Translation gives CASSPRLGIVETQYF.

This clonotype has more than one count but fewer than ten. This rearrangement joins TRBV7-9 to TRBJ2-7, with D perhaps being TRBD1 or TRBD2 (6 bases each). This CDR3 is 13 amino acids long. V was cut by 5 bases and J by 6 bases, with 14 bases left in between. Germline CDR1 and CDR2: SEHNR and FQNEAQ (reference sequence). The CDR3 DNA reads as TGTGCCAGCAGCCACGCGGGACACCCCGAGCAGTACTTC. It specifies CASSHAGHPEQYF.

In this sample, this clonotype turned up many times. The chain joins TRBV7-9 to TRBJ2-1, with D possibly being TRBD2 (6 bases). Germline CDR1 and CDR2: SEHNR and FQNEAQ (reference sequence). This CDR3 contains 11 residues. V dropped 11 bases and J dropped 9 bases, with 14 bases sitting between them. This CDR3 reads CAGTTSFEQFF. For the CDR3, the DNA is TGTGCCGGGACCACTAGCTTTGAGCAGTTCTTC.

This clonotype was detected ten times or more. The J gene is TRBJ2-4, the V gene TRBV4-3; D not certain. The V end lost 0 bases, the J end lost 0 bases, and 6 bases lay between the germline ends. The CDR3 spans 15 residues. Germline values: CDR1 LGHNA, CDR2 YSLEER. DNA for the CDR3: TGCGCCAGCAGCCAAGAATCCTTAGCCAAAAACATTCAGTACTTC. Translation gives CASSQESLAKNIQYF.

There are many counts of this clonotype. In DNA, the CDR3 is TGTGCCAGCAGCTTAGCGGATTGGGGACTAGGGACCTACGAGCAGTACTTC. Translating it yields CASSLADWGLGTYEQYF. The chain couples TRBV7-2 to TRBJ2-7, with 8 positions matching TRBD2. This CDR3 has 17 amino acids. In germline, CDR1 is SGHTA, CDR2 FQGNSA. V was clipped by 0 bases and J by 2 bases; unmatched bases: 9.

There are many counts of this clonotype. CDR3 sequence: CASSIGLAGVETQYF. CDR3 in DNA: TGTGCCAGCAGCATTGGACTAGCGGGAGTAGAGACCCAGTACTTC. The chain joins TRBV12-3 or TRBV12-4 to TRBJ2-5; 13 bases map to TRBD2. The CDR3 is made up of 15 amino acids. J lost 4 bases, V lost 6 bases, and 5 bases had no gene match.

At least ten counts were recorded for this clonotype. The gene calls are TRBV4-3 and TRBJ2-1; 10 bases map to TRBD1. V gave up 2 bases and J gave up 5 bases; unmatched junction bases: 9. This CDR3 is built from 17 residues. CDR1 is LGHNA and CDR2 is YSLEER in the germline V gene. The CDR3 bases are TGCGCCAGCAGCCAACTTTGGCGGGACAGGGGTCACAATGAGCAGTTCTTC. It yields the protein CASSQLWRDRGHNEQFF.

The sample holds many counts of this clonotype. The chain has TRBV12-3 or TRBV12-4 and TRBJ2-7; D gene uncertain. CDR3 size: 14 residues. The germline V and J ends were trimmed by 4 bases and 5 bases, with 15 bases remaining between them. CDR3 loop: CASSSAPGRNEQYF. The CDR3 DNA is TGTGCCAGCAGTTCTGCACCCGGACGTAACGAGCAGTACTTC.

As to this clonotype: A much larger clone sits a single nucleotide away, making a read error possible. The rearrangement joins TRBV23-1 to TRBJ2-5; 7 positions match TRBD2. TRBV23-1 is an ORF, and what it does is uncertain. Unmatched junction bases numbered 8, after V lost 3 bases and J lost 7 bases. The CDR3 contains 14 residues. This CDR3 reads CASSHYGLEGTQYF. The CDR3 nucleotides read TGCGCCAGCAGTCACTACGGACTAGAAGGGACCCAGTACTTC.

The V call is TRBV5-4, the J call TRBJ2-1; the D is unclear. Trimming pared 4 bases from V and 8 bases from J, leaving 13 bases between. This CDR3 has 13 amino acids. Germline V gives CDR1 SGHNT, CDR2 YYREEE (reference sequence). The CDR3 sequence is CASSDADLDEQFF. CDR3 nucleotide sequence: TGTGCCAGCAGCGACGCCGACTTAGATGAGCAGTTCTTC.

This clonotype occurred many times. The rearrangement uses TRBV19 and TRBJ2-2; 9 positions agree with TRBD2. Germline V lookup: CDR1 LNHDA, CDR2 SQIVND (reference sequence). The CDR3 contains 15 residues. The V segment lost 9 bases and the J segment 5 bases; nucleotides outside the gene matches: 10. CDR3 protein: CASKPAGGPTGELFF. The DNA for the CDR3 is TGTGCCAGCAAACCCGCGGGAGGGCCGACCGGGGAGCTGTTTTTT.

Remarks on this clonotype: A much larger clone sits a single nucleotide away, making a read error possible. The CDR3 region is CASSLAQLNTGELFF. The DNA for the CDR3 is TGTGCCAGCAGCTTAGCTCAGCTGAACACCGGGGAGCTGTTTTTT. V gene TRBV7-9 combines with J gene TRBJ2-2; no reliable D call. The CDR3 covers 15 residues. V was shortened by 0 bases and J by 1 base, with 6 bases between the two germline ends. From germline, CDR1 is SEHNR and CDR2 FQNEAQ (reference sequence). The full variable domain, completed using reference TRBV7-9 and TRBJ2-2, is DTGVSQNPRHKITKRGQNVTFRCDPISEHNRLYWYRQTLGQGPEFLTYFQNEAQLEKSRLLSDRFSAERPKGSFSTLEIQRTEQGDSAMYLCASSLAQLNTGELFFGEGSRLTVL.

This clonotype was picked up many times. The V call is TRBV20-1, the J call TRBJ2-7; 8 bases are a match to TRBD2. The CDR3 runs to 12 residues. Germline V gives CDR1 DFQATT, CDR2 SNEGSKA (reference sequence). Trimming took 8 bases from V and 2 from J; bases not matched to a gene: 5. DNA of the CDR3: TGCAGTACTGAGGGACTAGCCTACGAGCAGTACTTC. Translated, it gives CSTEGLAYEQYF.

This clonotype was detected ten times or more. The V gene is TRBV3-1, the J gene TRBJ2-7; tentative D call: TRBD1 (5 bases). Deletions cut 1 base from V and 5 bases from J, with 12 bases between. Looked up from germline, CDR1 is LGHDT and CDR2 is YNNKEL (reference sequence). The CDR3 sequence is 14 residues long. The CDR3 bases are TGTGCCAGCAGCCAAGGGGGCCTCACCAACGAGCAGTACTTC. Protein product: CASSQGGLTNEQYF.

This clonotype was recorded at least ten times. J is TRBJ1-1 and V is TRBV29-1; maybe TRBD1 (5 bases). Trimming shortened V by 4 bases and J by 0 bases, and 12 bases separated the two germline ends. The CDR3 totals 14 residues. CDR1 is SQVTM and CDR2 is ANQGSEA in the germline V gene. CDR3: CSVVAGLMNTEAFF. Here the CDR3 DNA reads TGCAGCGTTGTCGCAGGGCTTATGAACACTGAAGCTTTCTTT.

The chain uses TRBV5-6 and TRBJ2-7, with unresolved D. V was cut by 0 bases and J by 5 bases, with 9 bases left in between. Per germline, CDR1 SGHDT and CDR2 YYEEEE. CDR3 length: 13 amino acids. The CDR3 region has the DNA TGTGCCAGCAGCTTGGGGAGACATAACGAGCAGTACTTC. Translated: CASSLGRHNEQYF.

This clonotype was observed many times. The chain employs TRBV7-9 and TRBJ1-1; unclear D gene. The V gene's germline CDR1 is SEHNR and CDR2 FQNEAQ (reference sequence). V dropped 5 bases and J dropped 5 bases, with 3 bases sitting between them. The CDR3 spans 10 residues. The CDR3 DNA reads TGTGCCAGCAGCATTACTGAAGCTTTCTTT. Protein: CASSITEAFF. Combining the CDR3 with reference TRBV7-9 and TRBJ1-1 gives the whole variable domain DTGVSQNPRHKITKRGQNVTFRCDPISEHNRLYWYRQTLGQGPEFLTYFQNEAQLEKSRLLSDRFSAERPKGSFSTLEIQRTEQGDSAMYLCASSITEAFFGQGTRLTVV.

This clonotype has at least ten counts. The chain links TRBV7-6 to TRBJ2-3; D is undetermined. This CDR3 comprises 14 residues. Germline-derived CDR1 and CDR2 are SGHVS and FNYEAQ. V was pared by 5 bases and J by 2 bases, with 11 bases between. The CDR3 DNA reads TGTGCCAGCAGCCCAACTCTGTTCACAGATACGCAGTATTTT. This encodes CASSPTLFTDTQYF.